The 32 T cell receptor beta chains below were found in one sample sequenced in a study of blood T cell repertoires in COVID-19. Only in-frame clones appear in the TCRdb table, and some are missing; sequencing was by immunoSEQ multiplex PCR. Of roughly 230,000 clones in the sample, 92% are singletons; the top ten hold about 0.79%. The sample taken for sequencing was peripheral blood. All receptors come from a man under 40 with COVID-19, enrolled during active disease.

The V call is TRBV5-1, the J call TRBJ1-2, with D possibly matching TRBD1 (5 bases). The V gene's germline CDR1 is SGHRS and CDR2 YFSETQ. CDR3 length: 15 residues. Trimming removed 4 bases at V and 0 bases at J, with 13 bases between. The CDR3 is CASSPQGGANYGYTF. CDR3 in DNA: TGCGCCAGCAGCCCCCAGGGCGGCGCTAACTATGGCTACACCTTC.

This clone was recorded a few times. The rearrangement uses TRBV14 and TRBJ1-1, with TRBD1 identical over 10 bases. This CDR3 spans 14 amino acids. V shed 4 bases and J 11 bases; nucleotides not matched to a gene: 10. CDR1 SGHDN and CDR2 FVKESK come from the germline V gene. CDR3 nucleotide sequence: TGTGCCAGCAGCCCGACAGGGGGCTTTTGGTATGCTTTCTTT. Its protein is CASSPTGGFWYAFF.

CDR3 protein: CASSMTGGNTEAFF. The CDR3 DNA reads as TGTGCCAGCAGTATGACAGGGGGGAACACTGAAGCTTTCTTT. The chain joins TRBV27 to TRBJ1-1, with TRBD1 identical over 9 bases. Germline assignment: CDR1 MNHEY and CDR2 SMNVEV (reference sequence). Trimming took 5 bases from V and 1 from J; bases not matched to a gene: 2. The CDR3 is made up of 14 amino acids.

The chain joins TRBV6-5 to TRBJ1-1, with D perhaps TRBD1 (6 bases). Deletions cut 8 bases from V and 4 bases from J, with 20 bases between. CDR1 is MNHEY and CDR2 is SVGAGI in the germline V gene. This CDR3 has 15 amino acids. CDR3 loop: CASGITEGGGTEAFF. CDR3 nucleotides: TGTGCCAGCGGAATAACGGAAGGGGGTGGCACTGAAGCTTTCTTT.

The chain employs TRBV4-1 and TRBJ1-2; D might be TRBD1 (5 bases). V lost 1 base and J 5 bases, leaving 11 bases between the germline ends. This CDR3 is 14 amino acids long. Germline V gene lookup returns CDR1 MGHRA and CDR2 YSYEKL. The CDR3 spells CASSQVRTPYGYTF. The CDR3 region has the DNA TGCGCCAGCAGCCAAGTAAGGACACCTTATGGCTACACCTTC.

This clone has just one count. This chain uses TRBV28 with TRBJ2-1; a weak D match, TRBD2 (5 bases). The germline gives CDR1 MDHEN, CDR2 SYDVKM. This CDR3 has 12 residues. V was clipped by 2 bases and J by 7 bases, with 6 bases between them. The CDR3 protein is CASSLTGNEQFF. CDR3 bases: TGTGCCAGCAGTTTAACGGGGAATGAGCAGTTCTTC.

V gene TRBV30 combines with J gene TRBJ2-7, with 9 bases identical to TRBD1. Unmatched junction bases numbered 6, after V lost 3 bases and J lost 6 bases. The CDR3 length is 13 residues. Germline V gives CDR1 GTSNPN, CDR2 SVGIG (reference sequence). The CDR3 DNA is TGTGCCTGGAGGAACAGGGGGCTTCGCGAGCAGTACTTC. This gives the protein CAWRNRGLREQYF.

This clone was detected once. The chain carries TRBV3-1 (or the pseudogene TRBV3-2) and TRBJ1-2; a possible D gene is TRBD1 (6 bases). V lost 1 base and J 4 bases, leaving 13 bases between the germline ends. In germline, CDR1 is LGHDT, CDR2 YNNKEL (reference sequence). The CDR3 sequence is 15 residues long. The CDR3 region has the DNA TGTGCCAGCAGCCAAGGGGGTGGGGGCATCTATGGCTACACCTTC. It translates to CASSQGGGGIYGYTF.

The V call is TRBV7-4, the J call TRBJ1-5, with D possibly TRBD1 on 5 matching bases. The CDR3 runs 14 residues. Germline loops: CDR1 SGHVT, CDR2 SQSDAQ. V lost 3 bases and J 4 bases, leaving 10 bases between the germline ends. As DNA, the CDR3 is TGTGCCAGCAGCTTCTACAGGTCTAATCAGCCCCAGCATTTT. Translation gives CASSFYRSNQPQHF.

The chain uses TRBV19 and TRBJ2-2; the D gene is possibly TRBD1 (5 bases). Trimming removed 3 bases at V and 5 bases at J, with 16 bases between. The CDR3 is 16 amino acids. Germline CDR1 reads LNHDA; CDR2 reads SQIVND (reference sequence). Written as DNA, the CDR3 is TGTGCCAGTAGTATGGGGCAGGGTATGTTGACCGGGGAGCTGTTTTTT. Encoded protein: CASSMGQGMLTGELFF.

J is TRBJ1-2 and V is TRBV6-5, with 12 bases lining up with TRBD1. CDR1 and CDR2 from the germline V gene are MNHEY and SVGAGI. The length of the CDR3 is 14 residues. V was pared by 8 bases and J by 8 bases, with 9 bases of the junction left unmatched. For the CDR3, the DNA is TGTGCCAGCGAATCCGGGACAGGGGGCCGGGGCTACACCTTC. Translation: CASESGTGGRGYTF.

The J gene is TRBJ1-6, the V gene TRBV2; tentative D call: TRBD1 (5 bases). The V end was cut by 2 bases, the J end by 7 bases, with 12 bases between. Germline V lookup: CDR1 SNHLY, CDR2 FYNNEI. The CDR3 is 15 amino acids. CDR3: CASSESRAGNSPLHF. CDR3 coding DNA: TGTGCCAGCAGTGAAAGCAGGGCCGGCAATTCACCCCTCCACTTT.

This clone was seen once. Other nucleotide sequences in the sample specify the same CDR3. The rearrangement joins TRBV5-4 to TRBJ1-6, with D unclear. V lost 0 bases, J lost 0 bases, and 4 bases lay in between. The germline gives CDR1 SGHNT, CDR2 YYREEE (reference sequence). CDR3 length equals 15 residues. The CDR3 nucleotides read TGTGCCAGCAGCTTGGGGAGCTCCTATAATTCACCCCTCCACTTT. Protein sequence: CASSLGSSYNSPLHF.

The V and J genes are TRBV5-5 and TRBJ1-4; 7 bases map to TRBD1. The J segment lost 5 bases and the V segment lost 2 bases, leaving 6 bases of the junction unmatched. CDR3 length: 15 residues. Germline V gives CDR1 SGHKS, CDR2 YYEKEE (reference sequence). The CDR3 nucleotides are TGTGCCAGCAGCTTAACAGGGGACAAAAATGAAAAACTGTTTTTT. Translated, it gives CASSLTGDKNEKLFF.

The J gene is TRBJ1-4, the V gene TRBV13; D ambiguous. CDR1 PRHDT and CDR2 FYEKMQ come from the germline V gene (reference sequence). V shed 0 bases and J shed 4 bases, with 9 bases lying between them. This CDR3 is 15 amino acids long. The CDR3 DNA reads TGTGCCAGCAGCTTAGGGGCAGGCCTTAATGAAAAACTGTTTTTT. Protein sequence: CASSLGAGLNEKLFF.

Concerning this clone itself: The sample contains more than one DNA sequence encoding this CDR3. This chain joins TRBV7-9 and TRBJ1-2, with 7 bases fitting TRBD1. V lost 3 bases, J lost 4 bases, and 2 bases stayed unmatched. This CDR3 has 13 amino acids. CDR1 and CDR2 (germline): SEHNR, FQNEAQ (reference sequence). The CDR3 sequence: CASSLGTAYGYTF. Written as DNA, the CDR3 is TGTGCCAGCAGCTTGGGGACAGCCTATGGCTACACCTTC.

This chain connects TRBV3-1 (or the pseudogene TRBV3-2) to TRBJ2-1; the match to TRBD2 covers 8 bases. V lost 0 bases and J lost 4; bases outside the gene matches: 5. This CDR3 comprises 16 residues. The germline V gene encodes CDR1 LGHDT and CDR2 YNNKEL (reference sequence). The CDR3 sequence: CASSQDVAGGYNEQFF. The CDR3 nucleotides are TGTGCCAGCAGCCAAGATGTCGCGGGGGGTTACAATGAGCAGTTCTTC.

CDR3 in DNA: TGTGCCAGCGGGGTTGACAGGGGAGGAAACACCATATATTTT. Its translation is CASGVDRGGNTIYF. V gene TRBV6-5 combines with J gene TRBJ1-3, with 8 bases lining up with TRBD1. CDR3 length equals 14 residues. V gave up 8 bases and J gave up 4 bases; unmatched junction bases: 7. CDR1 is MNHEY, CDR2 SVGAGI, per germline.

The J gene is TRBJ1-4, the V gene TRBV24-1; a weak D match, TRBD1 (5 bases). Germline V gene data show CDR1 as KGHDR and CDR2 as SFDVKD. Trimming removed 5 bases at V and 0 bases at J, with 15 bases between. The CDR3 is 17 amino acids. For the CDR3, the DNA is TGTGCCACCAGTGCCCCTCCGACAGATGCAACTAATGAAAAACTGTTTTTT. Residues: CATSAPPTDATNEKLFF.

The chain is built from TRBV5-1 and TRBJ1-1, with TRBD1 as a possible D gene (5 bases). The CDR3 is 11 residues long. Trimming shortened V by 4 bases and J by 8 bases, and 9 bases separated the two germline ends. Germline loops: CDR1 SGHRS, CDR2 YFSETQ. The CDR3: CASSADSEAFF. As DNA, the CDR3 is TGCGCCAGCAGCGCCGACAGCGAAGCTTTCTTT.

V gene TRBV9 combines with J gene TRBJ2-7; the D gene is possibly TRBD2 (6 bases). Germline V lookup: CDR1 SGDLS, CDR2 YYNGEE. The CDR3 runs to 13 residues. With 4 bases removed from V and 2 bases from J, the gap between germline ends came to 10 bases. CDR3 DNA: TGTGCCAGCAGCCCTACGGGGGCCTACGAGCAGTACTTC. Translating it yields CASSPTGAYEQYF. Full variable domain (outside the CDR3, taken from reference TRBV9 and TRBJ2-7): DSGVTQTPKHLITATGQRVTLRCSPRSGDLSVYWYQQSLDQGLQFLIQYYNGEERAKGNILERFSAQQFPDLHSELNLSSLELGDSALYFCASSPTGAYEQYFGPGTRLTVT.

The chain carries TRBV11-2 and TRBJ1-3; D is undetermined. The CDR3 is 15 residues long. V gave up 6 bases and J gave up 0 bases, with 12 bases separating them. CDR1 is SGHAT and CDR2 is FQNNGV in the germline V gene. This CDR3 reads CASSPTPTSGNTIYF. Written as DNA, the CDR3 is TGTGCCAGCAGTCCGACACCTACCTCTGGAAACACCATATATTTT.

The chain combines TRBV6-5 with TRBJ2-5; perhaps TRBD2 as D (7 bases). This CDR3 contains 14 residues. Per germline, CDR1 MNHEY and CDR2 SVGAGI. V gave up 8 bases and J gave up 7 bases, with 20 bases separating them. CDR3 coding DNA: TGTGCCAGCTTACCTGGGAGGGGGTTGGGGACCCAGTACTTC. Its protein product is CASLPGRGLGTQYF.

The chain recombines TRBV2 with TRBJ1-4, with 8 bases identical to TRBD1. V was clipped by 8 bases and J by 3 bases; unmatched bases: 5. CDR3 size: 14 residues. Germline V gene data show CDR1 as SNHLY and CDR2 as FYNNEI. The CDR3 reads CASVRTGPNEKLFF. The CDR3, as DNA: TGTGCCAGCGTGCGGACAGGGCCTAATGAAAAACTGTTTTTT.

This chain links TRBV27 with TRBJ1-1; D possibly corresponds to TRBD1 (6 bases). With 5 bases removed from V and 2 bases from J, the gap between germline ends came to 18 bases. The V gene's germline CDR1 is MNHEY and CDR2 SMNVEV (reference sequence). The CDR3 spans 16 residues. In DNA, the CDR3 is TGTGCCAGCAGTACCCTACAGGGAAAGGTTAACACTGAAGCTTTCTTT. Translated, it gives CASSTLQGKVNTEAFF.

The J gene is TRBJ2-2, the V gene TRBV7-9; 7 bases are a match to TRBD2. This CDR3 contains 15 residues. Per the germline V gene, CDR1 is SEHNR and CDR2 is FQNEAQ (reference sequence). V was clipped by 8 bases and J by 3 bases; unmatched bases: 9. The CDR3 DNA reads TGTGCCAGCGTAGGGAGCGGGGTATACACCGGGGAGCTGTTTTTT. Protein product: CASVGSGVYTGELFF. The full variable domain, in which reference TRBV7-9 and TRBJ2-2 provide the parts outside the CDR3, is DTGVSQNPRHKITKRGQNVTFRCDPISEHNRLYWYRQTLGQGPEFLTYFQNEAQLEKSRLLSDRFSAERPKGSFSTLEIQRTEQGDSAMYLCASVGSGVYTGELFFGEGSRLTVL.

The chain couples TRBV30 to TRBJ2-7; 8 bases are shared with TRBD1. V trimming: 5 bases; J trimming: 2 bases; junction bases outside the gene matches: 5. The germline gives CDR1 GTSNPN, CDR2 SVGIG (reference sequence). This CDR3 spans 13 amino acids. The CDR3 loop is CAWGQGQTYEQYF. The CDR3 DNA reads TGTGCCTGGGGACAGGGCCAAACCTACGAGCAGTACTTC.

The chain recombines TRBV27 with TRBJ2-7, with a weak D call TRBD1 (6 bases). Germline CDR1 MNHEY, CDR2 SMNVEV (reference sequence). The CDR3 extends over 13 amino acids. The V end was cut by 8 bases, the J end by 4 bases, with 15 bases between. Written as DNA, the CDR3 is TGTGCCAGCTCCAGGGGTGAGTGGTACGAGCAGTACTTC. It specifies CASSRGEWYEQYF.

The rearrangement joins TRBV19 to TRBJ2-1, with 8 bases that match TRBD2. This CDR3 is 16 amino acids long. Germline CDR1 LNHDA, CDR2 SQIVND (reference sequence). The V and J ends lost 3 bases and 0 bases, in that order; junction bases with no gene match: 4. CDR3 nucleotide sequence: TGTGCCAGTAGTATTATAGCGGGATTCTCCTACAATGAGCAGTTCTTC. Translating it yields CASSIIAGFSYNEQFF.

This sequence joins TRBV7-9 and TRBJ1-1, with a weak D call TRBD1 (5 bases). Germline V gene lookup returns CDR1 SEHNR and CDR2 FQNEAQ (reference sequence). Deletions cut 0 bases from V and 4 bases from J, with 6 bases between. The CDR3 totals 13 residues. CDR3 residues: CASSLAQGTEAFF. CDR3 nucleotide sequence: TGTGCCAGCAGCTTAGCCCAGGGCACTGAAGCTTTCTTT.

The chain is built from TRBV3-1 (or the pseudogene TRBV3-2) and TRBJ1-1; D is unresolved. V was pared by 0 bases and J by 9 bases, with 14 bases between. This CDR3 is built from 14 residues. Germline V gene data show CDR1 as LGHDT and CDR2 as YNNKEL (reference sequence). CDR3 residues: CASSQDSTGIQAFF. CDR3 nucleotide sequence: TGTGCCAGCAGCCAAGACTCGACGGGGATTCAAGCTTTCTTT.

This clone was seen a handful of times. The sample holds other DNA sequences that translate to the same CDR3. The chain joins TRBV11-2 to TRBJ1-5, with 7 bases lining up with TRBD1. V dropped 6 bases and J dropped 3; count of bases not matched to a gene: 5. The CDR3 contains 14 residues. Germline CDR1 reads SGHAT; CDR2 reads FQNNGV. CDR3 coding DNA: TGTGCCAGCAGTCCCGGGACAGCCAATCAGCCCCAGCATTTT. It codes for CASSPGTANQPQHF.